The 5 T cell receptor beta chains presented below share a single source sample, sequenced in a study of T-cell reconstitution after alpha-beta-depleted transplantation in children. Library preparation (for TCRbeta) was performed with unique molecular identifiers. TCRdb redid the calling of the PCR reads with MiXCR, one entry per CDR3 protein. The sample includes about 540,000 distinct CDR3 sequences, about 18% seen only once; the top ten take roughly 3.3%. Sequencing used PBMCs from the stem cell graft donor, obtained from the stem cell graft. These receptors were taken from a human donor who donated a stem cell graft to a child with acute lymphoblastic leukemia.

The table lists this clonotype with a few counts. V usage is TRBV9 and J usage is TRBJ2-2; D gene unclear. V was trimmed by 0 bases and J by 2 bases, leaving 5 bases between them. CDR3 size: 14 residues. CDR1 is SGDLS, CDR2 YYNGEE, per germline. The CDR3 coding sequence is TGTGCCAGCAGCGTAGTGAGTAACACCGGGGAGCTGTTTTTT. This sequence encodes CASSVVSNTGELFF.

The chain joins TRBV12-3 or TRBV12-4 to TRBJ2-5; 9 nucleotides align to TRBD2. J gave up 4 bases and V 7 bases, and 7 bases lay outside the gene matches. CDR3 length: 14 residues. In DNA, the CDR3 is TGTGCCAGCACCCACCAAGCGGGAGGAGAGACCCAGTACTTC. Translating it yields CASTHQAGGETQYF.

This clonotype came up a few times. V gene TRBV10-3 combines with J gene TRBJ2-3, with D unresolved. The CDR3 runs 14 residues. CDR1 is ENHRY and CDR2 is SYGVKD in the germline V gene. V was cut by 5 bases and J by 2 bases, with 11 bases left in between. The CDR3 is CAISSEIFTDTQYF. CDR3 DNA: TGTGCCATCAGTTCGGAAATCTTCACAGATACGCAGTATTTT.

A few counts support this clonotype. The chain is built from TRBV7-9 and TRBJ2-1; the match to TRBD2 covers 10 bases. This CDR3 spans 15 amino acids. Germline V gives CDR1 SEHNR, CDR2 FQNEAQ (reference sequence). The junction had 6 bases not matched to a gene; V was cut back by 6 bases and J by 4 bases. The CDR3 reads CASSPLAGEYNEQFF. The CDR3 nucleotides are TGTGCCAGCAGTCCCCTAGCGGGAGAATACAATGAGCAGTTCTTC.

The table lists this clonotype with many counts. The chain has TRBV7-9 and TRBJ2-7, with D uncertain. CDR1 is SEHNR and CDR2 is FQNEAQ in the germline V gene (reference sequence). CDR3 size: 11 residues. Trimming removed 7 bases at V and 4 bases at J, with 8 bases between. The CDR3 DNA follows: TGTGCCAGCACAACCCGATACGAGCAGTACTTC. Translated, it gives CASTTRYEQYF.